These T cell receptor beta chains were read from a single sample in a study of radiation and T cells in renal cell carcinoma. Sequenced by immunoSEQ multiplex PCR; TCRdb stores in-frame clones only, minus some. The sample includes 45,000 to 55,000 clones, roughly 78% seen only once; the top ten take around 29%. The source material was blood, sampled from a patient whose treatment included radiotherapy and nephrectomy. These receptors were collected from a woman in her 70s with renal cell carcinoma. Each CDR3 is given with its conserved first and last residue. The D gene is left open where the match is weak. Clone size is given for some rows only: seen once, a few or many times, or a class if the clone is expanded.

D gene,J gene,clone size,V gene,CDR3 DNA,CDR3 protein
TRBD1,TRBJ1-1,NA,TRBV19,TGTGCCAGTAGTGCATGGACAGGAACTGCCACTGAAGCTTTCTTT,CASSAWTGTATEAFF
NA,TRBJ2-2,NA,TRBV15,TGTGCCACCAGCAGAGGGGAACTCGCGAACACCGGGGAGCTGTTTTTT,CATSRGELANTGELFF
NA,TRBJ1-5,NA,TRBV9,TGTGCCAGCAGCTTAACAGACGATCAGCCCCAGCATTTT,CASSLTDDQPQHF
NA,TRBJ2-2,NA,TRBV10-3,TGTGCCATCAGTGAGTGGTCGCGGGGGAACACCGGGGAGCTGTTTTTT,CAISEWSRGNTGELFF
NA,TRBJ1-5,NA,TRBV27,TGTGCCAGCAGTTTAGGGGGGCCCAGTCAGCCCCAGCATTTT,CASSLGGPSQPQHF
NA,TRBJ1-1,NA,TRBV15,TGTGCCACCAGCAGAGAGGGGAGGAACACTGAAGCTTTCTTT,CATSREGRNTEAFF
NA,TRBJ1-2,few,TRBV7-9,TGTGCCAGCAGCTTAGACTATGGCTACACCTTC,CASSLDYGYTF
TRBD1,TRBJ1-2,NA,TRBV7-3,TGTGCCAGCAGCCCCCCCACCCCCCCGGGACAGCTTATACTACCGACCCTCTATGGCTACACCTTC,CASSPPTPPGQLILPTLYGYTF
NA,TRBJ2-4,NA,TRBV15,TGTGCCACCAGCCCTCGAGGGGGAGGGGACAAAAACATTCAGTACTTC,CATSPRGGGDKNIQYF
NA,TRBJ1-2,NA,TRBV29-1,TGCAGCTTAGGGGGATCCCGGGATGGCTACACCTTC,CSLGGSRDGYTF
NA,TRBJ2-3,NA,TRBV6-4,TGTGCCAGCAGTGAGGAGTACACAGATACGCAGTATTTT,CASSEEYTDTQYF
NA,TRBJ2-7,few,TRBV19,TGTGCCAGTAGTATATCGGGTGACGAGCAGTACTTC,CASSISGDEQYF
NA,TRBJ2-2,NA,TRBV18,TGTGCCAGCTCACCACAGGGCAGAAGAACCGGGGAGCTGTTTTTT,CASSPQGRRTGELFF
TRBD1,TRBJ2-4,NA,TRBV19,TGTGCCAGTAGATCTACGGGACAGGGGCCGAACATTCAGTACTTC,CASRSTGQGPNIQYF
NA,TRBJ1-1,once,TRBV5-5,TGTGCCAGCAGCTTTCGGCGATCGAACACTGAAGCTTTCTTT,CASSFRRSNTEAFF
NA,TRBJ1-4,NA,TRBV5-1,TGCGCCAGCAGCGTAACAGGGAAAACTAATGAAAAACTGTTTTTT,CASSVTGKTNEKLFF
NA,TRBJ2-7,NA,TRBV28,TGTGCCAGCAGTCCACCCCGGGACTTCTACGAGCAGTACTTC,CASSPPRDFYEQYF
NA,TRBJ1-1,few,TRBV18,TGTGCCAGCTCACCACCGGGGGGGAACACTGAAGCTTTCTTT,CASSPPGGNTEAFF
NA,TRBJ2-7,NA,TRBV6-1,TGTGCCAGCAGGGCCGGAACAGGCTTACTCTACGAGCAGTACTTC,CASRAGTGLLYEQYF
TRBD2,TRBJ2-7,NA,TRBV27,TGTGCCAGCAGTCCTACTAGCGGATACGAGCAGTACTTC,CASSPTSGYEQYF
TRBD2,TRBJ2-3,NA,TRBV5-1,TGCGCCAGCAGCTTGGGAACTAGCGGGGGAGTCCTCGGGACAGATACGCAGTATTTT,CASSLGTSGGVLGTDTQYF
NA,TRBJ2-7,NA,TRBV7-2,TGTGCCAGCAGAACAGGGCCAAGCTCCTACGAGCAGTACTTC,CASRTGPSSYEQYF
TRBD1,TRBJ1-2,NA,TRBV7-9,TGTGCCAGCAGCCGGACGGGACAGGGGACCTATGGCTACACCTTC,CASSRTGQGTYGYTF
TRBD2,TRBJ2-1,NA,TRBV5-4,TGTGCCAGCAGCTCAACTAGCGGGGCCATTGAGCAGTTCTTC,CASSSTSGAIEQFF
TRBD2,TRBJ2-1,once,TRBV5-6,TGTGCCAGCAGCCCCGGTGGACTAGCAGGGTACAATGAGCAGTTCTTC,CASSPGGLAGYNEQFF
NA,TRBJ2-3,NA,TRBV5-1,TGCGCCAGCAGGAGGGGGAATACCCTCTCTGGGGCCACAGATACGCAGTATTTT,CASRRGNTLSGATDTQYF
TRBD2,TRBJ2-7,NA,TRBV5-1,TGCGCCAGCAGCTCGGAAAAGACTAGCGGGGTCACCTACGAGCAGTACTTC,CASSSEKTSGVTYEQYF
NA,TRBJ2-7,NA,TRBV4-3,TGCGCCAGCAGCCAAGATTTGAGCGTCGAGCAGTACTTC,CASSQDLSVEQYF
NA,TRBJ1-1,NA,TRBV25-1,TGTGCCAGCATCGGGCGGGGGGTTGGGACTGAAGCTTTCTTT,CASIGRGVGTEAFF
NA,TRBJ2-7,once,TRBV11-2,TGTGCCAGCAGCTTAGATCGGGGGCCGATTTACGAGCAGTACTTC,CASSLDRGPIYEQYF
NA,TRBJ2-1,NA,TRBV27,TGTGCCACCATGAGAGGGCGTAATGAGCAGTTCTTC,CATMRGRNEQFF
TRBD2,TRBJ2-3,NA,TRBV5-5,TGTGCCAGCAGCTTTAGCGGGGGGGCTACAAACGGGCCGCAGTATTTT,CASSFSGGATNGPQYF
TRBD1,TRBJ2-1,NA,TRBV5-3,TGTGCCAGAAGCGCATCAGGGGGCGCCCACAATGAGCAGTTCTTC,CARSASGGAHNEQFF
NA,TRBJ2-7,NA,TRBV4-1,TGCGCCAGCAGTAGGGGGTCCCAGCAGGTGGACGAGCAGTACTTC,CASSRGSQQVDEQYF
NA,TRBJ1-2,NA,TRBV27,TGTGCCAGCAGTTTATCGTCAGGGGCTAACTATGGCTACACCTTC,CASSLSSGANYGYTF
NA,TRBJ1-2,NA,TRBV18,TGTGCCAGCTCACCTTCGATCCTACGGGGAGAATTTAACTATGGCTACACCTTC,CASSPSILRGEFNYGYTF
TRBD1,TRBJ1-1,NA,TRBV4-2,TGTGCCAGGTGTATTCCCACAACCAGGGACAGGACCTACACTGAAGCTTTCTTT,CARCIPTTRDRTYTEAFF
TRBD1,TRBJ1-2,NA,TRBV19,TGTGCCAGTAGTATCCAAGGACAGGGACCCTATGGCTACACCTTC,CASSIQGQGPYGYTF
NA,TRBJ1-2,NA,TRBV7-9,TGTGCCAGCAGCGAAGACAGTAACTATGGCTACACCTTC,CASSEDSNYGYTF
TRBD2,TRBJ2-1,few,TRBV4-1,TGCGCCAGCAGCCAGGGGTGGGGACTACACAATGAGCAGTTCTTC,CASSQGWGLHNEQFF
TRBD1,TRBJ1-5,NA,TRBV2,TGTGCCAGCAGTGGGGGACAGTACGGTAGCAATCAGCCCCAGCATTTT,CASSGGQYGSNQPQHF
TRBD1,TRBJ1-1,NA,TRBV6-4,TGTGCCAGCAGAGGGGACAGGGGAGAAGCTTTCTTT,CASRGDRGEAFF
NA,TRBJ2-1,NA,TRBV7-7,TGTGCCAGCAGTCAACGGCTAGGCCCCTACAATGAGCAGTTCTTC,CASSQRLGPYNEQFF
NA,TRBJ2-3,NA,TRBV7-6,TGTGCCAGCAGCTTAGCTTCTAGCGCCCGAGGAGATACGCAGTATTTT,CASSLASSARGDTQYF
NA,TRBJ2-5,NA,TRBV7-2,TGTGCCAGCAGCTCAACCCGGGGGGAGACCCAGTACTTC,CASSSTRGETQYF
NA,TRBJ2-3,few,TRBV5-1,TGCGCCAGCAGCTTGTCTGGTCGCACAGATACGCAGTATTTT,CASSLSGRTDTQYF
NA,TRBJ2-5,NA,TRBV6-6,TGTGCCAGCAGTTACGGTCCCGAGACCCAGTACTTC,CASSYGPETQYF
NA,TRBJ2-2,NA,TRBV9,TGTGCCAGCAGCGTAGTGCCTCTGGGGGCTGGCGGGGAGCTGTTTTTT,CASSVVPLGAGGELFF
NA,TRBJ2-1,NA,TRBV6-5,TGTGCCAGCAGTTACTCCGGAAGCTCCTACAATGAGCAGTTCTTC,CASSYSGSSYNEQFF
TRBD1,TRBJ2-7,many,TRBV28,TGTGCCAGCAGTTTCTCGGGACAGGTGTCCGGGAAGCAGTACTTC,CASSFSGQVSGKQYF
TRBD1,TRBJ1-2,NA,TRBV19,TGTGCCAGTAGTATGGTGGGACAGGGGCTGGTCAACTATGGCTACACCTTC,CASSMVGQGLVNYGYTF
NA,TRBJ1-5,NA,TRBV6-1,TGTGCCAGCAGTGGAACCACAAATAGCAATCAGCCCCAGCATTTT,CASSGTTNSNQPQHF
NA,TRBJ1-4,NA,TRBV9,TGTGCCAGCAGCGTAGATGGTTCGGCAACTAATGAAAAACTGTTTTTT,CASSVDGSATNEKLFF
NA,TRBJ2-3,NA,TRBV7-6,TGTGCCAGCAGCCCGGCGGACACTTGGCCGAGGCCAGATACGCAGTATTTT,CASSPADTWPRPDTQYF
TRBD1,TRBJ2-7,NA,TRBV5-4,TGTGCCAGCAGCATACAGGGGTCCGACGAGCAGTACTTC,CASSIQGSDEQYF
NA,TRBJ1-2,NA,TRBV29-1,TGCAGCGTCCCCACCGCTAACTATGGCTACACCTTC,CSVPTANYGYTF
NA,TRBJ1-5,NA,TRBV7-9,TGTGCCAGCAGCAACACAGGGATGGGTCAGCCCCAGCATTTT,CASSNTGMGQPQHF